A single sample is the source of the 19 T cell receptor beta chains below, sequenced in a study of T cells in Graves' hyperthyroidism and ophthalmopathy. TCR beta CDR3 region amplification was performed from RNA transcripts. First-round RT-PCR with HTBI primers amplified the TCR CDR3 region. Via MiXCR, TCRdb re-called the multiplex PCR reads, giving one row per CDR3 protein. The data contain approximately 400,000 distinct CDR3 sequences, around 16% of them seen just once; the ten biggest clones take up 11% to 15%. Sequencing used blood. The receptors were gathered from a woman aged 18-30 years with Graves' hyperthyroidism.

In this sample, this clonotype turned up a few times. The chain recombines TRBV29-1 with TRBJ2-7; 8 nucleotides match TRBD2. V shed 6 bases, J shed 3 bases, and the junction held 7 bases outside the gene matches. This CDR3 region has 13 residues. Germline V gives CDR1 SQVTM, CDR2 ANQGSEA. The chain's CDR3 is CSVLAGSFYEQYF. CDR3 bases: TGCAGCGTCTTAGCGGGGTCTTTCTACGAGCAGTACTTC.

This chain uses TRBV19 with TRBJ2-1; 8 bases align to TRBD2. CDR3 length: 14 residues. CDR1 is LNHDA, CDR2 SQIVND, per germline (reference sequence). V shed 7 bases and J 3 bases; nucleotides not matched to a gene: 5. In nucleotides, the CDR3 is TGTGCCAGTAAGACTAGCGTCAACTACAATGAGCAGTTCTTC. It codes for CASKTSVNYNEQFF. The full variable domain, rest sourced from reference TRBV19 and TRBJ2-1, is DGGITQSPKYLFRKEGQNVTLSCEQNLNHDAMYWYRQDPGQGLRLIYYSQIVNDFQKGDIAEGYSVSREKKESFPLTVTSAQKNPTAFYLCASKTSVNYNEQFFGPGTRLTVL.

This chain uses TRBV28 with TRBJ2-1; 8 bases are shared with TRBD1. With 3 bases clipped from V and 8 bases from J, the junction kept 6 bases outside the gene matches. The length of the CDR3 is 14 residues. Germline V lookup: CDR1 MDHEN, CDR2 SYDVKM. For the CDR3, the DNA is TGTGCCAGCAGTTTTCCGGACAGGGCCGATGAGCAGTTCTTC. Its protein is CASSFPDRADEQFF.

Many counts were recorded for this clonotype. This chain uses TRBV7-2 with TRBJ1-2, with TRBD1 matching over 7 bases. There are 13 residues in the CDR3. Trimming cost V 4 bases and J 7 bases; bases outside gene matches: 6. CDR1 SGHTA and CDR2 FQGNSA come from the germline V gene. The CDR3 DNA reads TGTGCCAGCAGCTGGGGACAGCGGAGTGGCTACACCTTC. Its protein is CASSWGQRSGYTF. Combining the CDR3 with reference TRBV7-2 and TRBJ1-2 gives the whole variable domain GAGVSQSPSNKVTEKGKDVELRCDPISGHTALYWYRQSLGQGLEFLIYFQGNSAPDKSGLPSDRFSAERTGGSVSTLTIQRTQQEDSAVYLCASSWGQRSGYTFGSGTRLTVV.

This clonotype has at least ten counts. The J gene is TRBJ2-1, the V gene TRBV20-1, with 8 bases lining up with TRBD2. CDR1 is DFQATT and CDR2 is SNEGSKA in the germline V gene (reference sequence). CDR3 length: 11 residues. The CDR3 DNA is TGCGGTGGACTAGCACACGATGAGCAGTTCTTC. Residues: CGGLAHDEQFF.

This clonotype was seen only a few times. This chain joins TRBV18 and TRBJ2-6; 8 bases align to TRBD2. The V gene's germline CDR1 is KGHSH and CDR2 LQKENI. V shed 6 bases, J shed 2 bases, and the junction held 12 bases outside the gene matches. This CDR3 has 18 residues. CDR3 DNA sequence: TGTGCCAGCTCTGGCCGGGGGGGGCGAGTGACTGGGGCCAACGTCCTGACTTTC. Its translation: CASSGRGGRVTGANVLTF.

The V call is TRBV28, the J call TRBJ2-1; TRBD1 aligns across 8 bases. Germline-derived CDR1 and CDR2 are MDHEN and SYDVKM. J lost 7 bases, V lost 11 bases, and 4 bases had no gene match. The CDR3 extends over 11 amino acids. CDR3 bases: TGTGCCGGACAGGGTCCGAATGAGCAGTTCTTC. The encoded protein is CAGQGPNEQFF.

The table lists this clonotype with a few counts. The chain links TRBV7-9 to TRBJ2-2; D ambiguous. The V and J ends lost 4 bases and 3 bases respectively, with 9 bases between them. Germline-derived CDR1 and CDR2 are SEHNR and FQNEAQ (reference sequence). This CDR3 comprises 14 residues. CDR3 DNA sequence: TGTGCCAGCAGCTCTTGGGCAGACACCGGGGAGCTGTTTTTT. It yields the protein CASSSWADTGELFF.

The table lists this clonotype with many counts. The CDR3 nucleotides are TGTGCCAGCAGTTTACAGGACCACTACGAGCAGTACTTC. This encodes CASSLQDHYEQYF. The chain employs TRBV6-2 or TRBV6-3 and TRBJ2-7; tentative D call: TRBD1 (5 bases). There are 13 residues in the CDR3. V dropped 4 bases and J dropped 3 bases, with 10 bases sitting between them. Per germline, CDR1 MNHEY and CDR2 SVGEGT.

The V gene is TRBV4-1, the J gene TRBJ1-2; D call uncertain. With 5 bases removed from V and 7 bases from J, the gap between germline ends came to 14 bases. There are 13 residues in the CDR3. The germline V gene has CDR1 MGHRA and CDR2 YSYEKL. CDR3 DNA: TGCGCCAGCAGCAAAATGCTGGGCGTTGGCTACACCTTC. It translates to CASSKMLGVGYTF.

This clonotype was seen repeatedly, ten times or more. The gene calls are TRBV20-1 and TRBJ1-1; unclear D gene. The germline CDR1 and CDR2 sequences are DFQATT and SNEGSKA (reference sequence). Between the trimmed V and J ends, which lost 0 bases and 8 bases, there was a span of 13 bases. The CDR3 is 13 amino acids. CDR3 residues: CSARDQEGREAFF. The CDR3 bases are TGCAGTGCTAGAGATCAGGAGGGCCGAGAAGCTTTCTTT.

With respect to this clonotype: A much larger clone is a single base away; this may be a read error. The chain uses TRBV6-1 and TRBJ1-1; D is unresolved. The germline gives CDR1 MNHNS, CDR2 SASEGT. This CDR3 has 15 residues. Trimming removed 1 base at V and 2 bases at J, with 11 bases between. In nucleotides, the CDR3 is TGTGCCAGCAGTGAAGACAGACGAATAAACACTGAAGCTTTCTTT. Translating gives CASSEDRRINTEAFF.

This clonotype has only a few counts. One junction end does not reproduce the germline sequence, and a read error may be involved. The CDR3 here is CASSQGHYEASF. DNA of the CDR3: TGTGCCAGCAGCCAAGGACACTATGAAGCTTCCTTT. The genes are TRBV7-9 and TRBJ1-1; possibly TRBD1 for D (5 bases). Germline CDR1 reads SEHNR; CDR2 reads FQNEAQ (reference sequence). The CDR3 covers 12 residues.

The CDR3 loop is CASSLVLGETQYF. CDR3 DNA: TGTGCCAGCAGCTTAGTTTTGGGAGAGACCCAGTACTTC. V gene TRBV7-9 combines with J gene TRBJ2-5; no reliable D call. From germline, CDR1 is SEHNR and CDR2 FQNEAQ (reference sequence). The CDR3 runs 13 residues. The V and J ends lost 1 base and 4 bases respectively, with 7 bases between them.

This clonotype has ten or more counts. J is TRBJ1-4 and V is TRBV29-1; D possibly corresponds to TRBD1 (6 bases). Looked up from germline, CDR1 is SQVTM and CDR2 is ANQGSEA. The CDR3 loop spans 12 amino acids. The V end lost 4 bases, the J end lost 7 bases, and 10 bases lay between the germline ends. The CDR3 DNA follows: TGCAGCGTTGGGACAGCCGGTGAAAAACTGTTTTTT. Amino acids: CSVGTAGEKLFF.

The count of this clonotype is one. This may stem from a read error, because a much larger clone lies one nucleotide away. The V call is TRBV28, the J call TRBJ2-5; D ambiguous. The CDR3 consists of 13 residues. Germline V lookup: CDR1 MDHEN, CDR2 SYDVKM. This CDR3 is CAGSYYGDRAQYF. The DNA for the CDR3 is TGTGCCGGCAGTTACTACGGCGACCGGGCCCAGTACTTC.

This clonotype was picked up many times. As DNA, the CDR3 is TGTGCCAGCAGCTTTCTGGTAGAATCCGGCGAGCAGTACTTC. Translating it yields CASSFLVESGEQYF. The chain is built from TRBV5-6 and TRBJ2-7; D gene unclear. Germline CDR1 reads SGHDT; CDR2 reads YYEEEE. This CDR3 is built from 14 residues. V was pared by 2 bases and J by 6 bases, with 15 bases between.

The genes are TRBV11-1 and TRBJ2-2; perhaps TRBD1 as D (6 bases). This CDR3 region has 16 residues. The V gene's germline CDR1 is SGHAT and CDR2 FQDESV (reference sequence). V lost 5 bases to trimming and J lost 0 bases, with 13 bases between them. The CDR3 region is CASSIGTRSNTGELFF. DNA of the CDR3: TGTGCCAGCAGCATCGGGACACGGTCGAACACCGGGGAGCTGTTTTTT.

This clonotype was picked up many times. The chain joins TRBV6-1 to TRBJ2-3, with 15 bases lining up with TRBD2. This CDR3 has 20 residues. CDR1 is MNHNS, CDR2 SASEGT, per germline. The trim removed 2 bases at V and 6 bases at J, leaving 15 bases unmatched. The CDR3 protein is CASSESNDGTSGRPIDTQYF. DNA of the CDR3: TGTGCCAGCAGTGAATCCAACGATGGGACTAGCGGGAGGCCCATCGATACGCAGTATTTT.